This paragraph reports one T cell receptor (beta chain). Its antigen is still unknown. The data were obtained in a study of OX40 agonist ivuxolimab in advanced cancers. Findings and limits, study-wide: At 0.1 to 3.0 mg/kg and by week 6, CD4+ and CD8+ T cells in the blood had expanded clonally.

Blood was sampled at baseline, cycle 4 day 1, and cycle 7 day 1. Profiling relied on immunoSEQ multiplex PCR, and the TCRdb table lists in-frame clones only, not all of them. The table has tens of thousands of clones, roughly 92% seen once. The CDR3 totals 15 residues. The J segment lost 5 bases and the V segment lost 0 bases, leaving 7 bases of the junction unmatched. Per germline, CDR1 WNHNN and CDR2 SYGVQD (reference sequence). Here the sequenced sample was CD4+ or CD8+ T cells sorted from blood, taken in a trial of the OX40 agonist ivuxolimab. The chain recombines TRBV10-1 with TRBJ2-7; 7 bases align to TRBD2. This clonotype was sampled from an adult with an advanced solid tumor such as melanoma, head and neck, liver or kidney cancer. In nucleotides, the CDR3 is TGCGCCAGCAGTGAGTCCGGCGGGAGCATCAACGAGCAGTACTTC. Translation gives CASSESGGSINEQYF.